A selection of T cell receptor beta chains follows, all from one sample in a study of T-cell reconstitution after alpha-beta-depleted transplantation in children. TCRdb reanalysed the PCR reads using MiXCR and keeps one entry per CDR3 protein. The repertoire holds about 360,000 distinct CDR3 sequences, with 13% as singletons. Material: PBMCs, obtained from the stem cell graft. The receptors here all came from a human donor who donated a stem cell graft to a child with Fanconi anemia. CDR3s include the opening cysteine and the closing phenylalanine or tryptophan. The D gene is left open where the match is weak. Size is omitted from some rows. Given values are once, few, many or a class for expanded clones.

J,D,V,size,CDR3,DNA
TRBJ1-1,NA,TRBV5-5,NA,CASSPRVGTEAFF,TGTGCCAGCAGCCCTCGGGTCGGCACTGAAGCTTTCTTT
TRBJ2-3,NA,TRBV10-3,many,CAISEGADTQYF,TGTGCCATCAGTGAAGGGGCAGATACGCAGTATTTT
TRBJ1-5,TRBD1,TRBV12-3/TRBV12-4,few,CASRSTGANQPQHF,TGTGCCAGCAGATCGACAGGGGCCAATCAGCCCCAGCATTTT
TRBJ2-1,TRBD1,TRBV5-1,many,CASSSHPGTDNEQFF,TGCGCCAGCAGCTCTCATCCCGGGACAGACAATGAGCAGTTCTTC
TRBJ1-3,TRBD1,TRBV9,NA,CASSVAGGQAGNTIYF,TGTGCCAGCAGCGTAGCAGGGGGGCAAGCCGGAAACACCATATATTTT
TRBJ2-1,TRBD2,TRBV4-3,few,CASSSRLAGGMWDNNEQFF,TGCGCCAGCAGCTCCCGACTAGCGGGGGGAATGTGGGATAACAATGAGCAGTTCTTC
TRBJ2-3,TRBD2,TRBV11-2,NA,CASSSHRTSGGSTDTQYF,TGTGCCAGCAGCTCCCACAGGACTAGCGGGGGAAGCACAGATACGCAGTATTTT
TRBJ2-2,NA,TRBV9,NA,CASSVVTGGTTGELFF,TGTGCCAGCAGCGTAGTAACGGGGGGCACGACCGGGGAGCTGTTTTTT
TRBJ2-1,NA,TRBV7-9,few,CASHHRDGGNEQFF,TGTGCCAGCCACCACAGGGATGGAGGGAATGAGCAGTTCTTC
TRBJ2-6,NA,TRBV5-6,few,CASSLEVLSGANVLTF,TGTGCCAGCAGCTTGGAAGTACTCTCTGGGGCCAACGTCCTGACTTTC
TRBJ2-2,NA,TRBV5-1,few,CASSLGQGQNTGELFF,TGCGCCAGCAGCTTGGGTCAGGGACAGAACACCGGGGAGCTGTTTTTT
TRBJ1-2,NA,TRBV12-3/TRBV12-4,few,CASRPSGWDGYTF,TGTGCCAGCAGACCATCCGGGTGGGATGGCTACACCTTC
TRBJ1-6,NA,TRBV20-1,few,CSARDTGQGNSPLHF,TGCAGTGCTAGAGATACCGGGCAGGGAAATTCACCCCTCCACTTT
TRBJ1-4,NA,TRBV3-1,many,CASKRGTDEKLFF,TGTGCCAGCAAGAGAGGGACCGATGAAAAACTGTTTTTT
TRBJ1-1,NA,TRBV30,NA,CAWSPGGGATEAFF,TGTGCCTGGAGTCCCGGAGGGGGGGCCACTGAAGCTTTCTTT